Shown below are 7 T cell receptor beta chains from a single sample sequenced in a study of shared clonotypes between healthy human individuals. Sequencing used immunoSEQ multiplex PCR; TCRdb keeps in-frame clones, though not all of them. The sample lists 950,000 to 1,300,000 clones, around 74% occurring once. Sequencing was done on a sample of memory CD4+ T cells sorted from blood. Sample subset: CD45RA-negative fraction. These receptor sequences come from a man between 18 and 29 years old in good health.

J is TRBJ2-7 and V is TRBV10-3; 13 bases agree with TRBD2. The junction had 6 bases not matched to a gene; V was cut back by 3 bases and J by 4 bases. CDR1 is ENHRY, CDR2 SYGVKD, per germline. The CDR3 length is 16 residues. This CDR3 reads CAISDQLAGGRYEQYF. In nucleotides, the CDR3 is TGTGCCATCAGTGATCAACTAGCGGGAGGGCGGTACGAGCAGTACTTC.

This clone was counted a single time. The chain links TRBV5-6 to TRBJ2-6; D remains unclear. This CDR3 contains 14 residues. V shed 3 bases and J shed 4 bases, with 8 bases lying between them. CDR1 and CDR2 (germline): SGHDT, YYEEEE. Here the CDR3 DNA reads TGTGCCAGCAGCTCCATCAGAGGGGCCAACGTCCTGACTTTC. This codes for CASSSIRGANVLTF.

The chain couples TRBV5-1 to TRBJ2-7; 7 bases map to TRBD2. The CDR3 runs 13 residues. Per germline, CDR1 SGHRS and CDR2 YFSETQ. The junction had 6 bases not matched to a gene; V was cut back by 4 bases and J by 5 bases. The DNA of the CDR3 is TGCGCCAGCAGCCGCCGGGGGGAAGACGAGCAGTACTTC. Translating gives CASSRRGEDEQYF.

The V call is TRBV9, the J call TRBJ1-1; tentatively, D is TRBD1 (6 bases). The germline gives CDR1 SGDLS, CDR2 YYNGEE. With 4 bases removed from V and 5 bases from J, the gap between germline ends came to 18 bases. The CDR3 is made up of 15 amino acids. DNA for the CDR3: TGTGCCAGCAGCTTACGGACAGACCTGGGGACTGAAGCTTTCTTT. Translating gives CASSLRTDLGTEAFF.

The CDR3 DNA is TGTGCCAGCCAGAAAGGGACAGTCAAAAATGAAAAACTGTTTTTT. Protein product: CASQKGTVKNEKLFF. V usage is TRBV5-6 and J usage is TRBJ1-4; 7 nucleotides agree with TRBD1. The CDR3 length is 15 residues. CDR1 SGHDT and CDR2 YYEEEE come from the germline V gene. The trim removed 7 bases at V and 5 bases at J, leaving 11 bases unmatched.

This clone was counted once. The chain has TRBV14 and TRBJ2-5; 7 nucleotides line up with TRBD2. Germline CDR1 and CDR2: SGHDN and FVKESK. This CDR3 has 17 amino acids. With 0 bases clipped from V and 5 bases from J, the junction kept 12 bases outside the gene matches. The CDR3: CASSQEVAKRGWETQYF. CDR3 coding DNA: TGTGCCAGCAGCCAAGAAGTCGCTAAGCGGGGTTGGGAGACCCAGTACTTC.

V gene TRBV6-1 combines with J gene TRBJ2-3; 9 bases are shared with TRBD1. CDR3 length equals 17 residues. Germline V gene data show CDR1 as MNHNS and CDR2 as SASEGT. With V trimmed by 2 bases and J by 0 bases, 6 bases remained unmatched. The CDR3 is CASSETGQGWSTDTQYF. Here the CDR3 DNA reads TGTGCCAGCAGTGAAACGGGACAGGGATGGAGCACAGATACGCAGTATTTT.